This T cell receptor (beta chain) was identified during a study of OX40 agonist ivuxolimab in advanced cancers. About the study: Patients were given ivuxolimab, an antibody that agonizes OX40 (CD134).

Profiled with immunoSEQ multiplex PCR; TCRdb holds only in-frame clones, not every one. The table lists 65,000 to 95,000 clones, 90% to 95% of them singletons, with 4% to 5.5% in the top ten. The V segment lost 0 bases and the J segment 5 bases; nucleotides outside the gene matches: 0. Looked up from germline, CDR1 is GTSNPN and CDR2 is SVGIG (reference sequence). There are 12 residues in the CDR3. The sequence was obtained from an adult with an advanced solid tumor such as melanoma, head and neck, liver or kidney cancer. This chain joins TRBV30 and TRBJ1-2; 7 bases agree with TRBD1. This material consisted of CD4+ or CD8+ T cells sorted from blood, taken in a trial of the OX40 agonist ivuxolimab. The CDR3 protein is CAWSVQGYGYTF. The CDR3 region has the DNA TGTGCCTGGAGTGTACAGGGGTATGGCTACACCTTC.